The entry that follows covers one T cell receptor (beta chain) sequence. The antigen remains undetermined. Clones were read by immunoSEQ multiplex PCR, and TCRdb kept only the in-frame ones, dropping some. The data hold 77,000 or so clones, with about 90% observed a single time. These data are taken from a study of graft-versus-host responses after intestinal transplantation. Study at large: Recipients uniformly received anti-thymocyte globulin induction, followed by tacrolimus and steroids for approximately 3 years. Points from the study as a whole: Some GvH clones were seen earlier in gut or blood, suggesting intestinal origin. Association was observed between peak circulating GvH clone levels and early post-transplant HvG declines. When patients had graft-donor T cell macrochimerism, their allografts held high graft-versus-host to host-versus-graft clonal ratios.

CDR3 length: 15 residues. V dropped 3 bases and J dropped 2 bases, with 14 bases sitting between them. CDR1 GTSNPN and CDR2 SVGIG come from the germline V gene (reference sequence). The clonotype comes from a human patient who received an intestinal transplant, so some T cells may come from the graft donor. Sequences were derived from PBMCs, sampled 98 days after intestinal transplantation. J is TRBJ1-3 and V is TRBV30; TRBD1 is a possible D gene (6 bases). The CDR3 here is CAWRITGKAGNTIYF. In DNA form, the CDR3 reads TGTGCCTGGAGGATAACAGGGAAAGCTGGAAACACCATATATTTT.